Below are 2 T cell receptor beta chains sequenced from a single sample in a study of blood T cells in healthy people across ages. A second PCR, run for roughly 7 to 12 cycles, used a sample-barcoded 5' primer plus a J-beta primer mix. TCRdb re-called the 5' RACE reads with MiXCR, one entry per CDR3 protein. The profile covers 590,000 or so distinct CDR3 sequences, with about 30% appearing a single time and 15% to 18% taken by the ten largest. What was sequenced was blood. The receptor set was obtained from a woman aged 80 or over in good health.

This clonotype was seen ten or more times. The chain joins TRBV6-1 to TRBJ2-7, with 7 bases fitting TRBD1. The CDR3 contains 12 residues. Germline assignment: CDR1 MNHNS and CDR2 SASEGT. The junction had 8 bases not matched to a gene; V was cut back by 7 bases and J by 8 bases. CDR3 amino acids: CASKSTGVKQYF. Written as DNA, the CDR3 is TGTGCCAGCAAGAGTACAGGGGTGAAGCAGTACTTC.

This clonotype was recorded many times. The chain has TRBV12-3 or TRBV12-4 and TRBJ1-6; D possibly corresponds to TRBD1 (5 bases). The CDR3 consists of 13 residues. Trimming pared 6 bases from V and 9 bases from J, leaving 12 bases between. CDR3 amino acids: CASSQDSISPLHF. CDR3 DNA: TGTGCCAGCAGCCAAGACAGTATTTCACCCCTCCACTTT.